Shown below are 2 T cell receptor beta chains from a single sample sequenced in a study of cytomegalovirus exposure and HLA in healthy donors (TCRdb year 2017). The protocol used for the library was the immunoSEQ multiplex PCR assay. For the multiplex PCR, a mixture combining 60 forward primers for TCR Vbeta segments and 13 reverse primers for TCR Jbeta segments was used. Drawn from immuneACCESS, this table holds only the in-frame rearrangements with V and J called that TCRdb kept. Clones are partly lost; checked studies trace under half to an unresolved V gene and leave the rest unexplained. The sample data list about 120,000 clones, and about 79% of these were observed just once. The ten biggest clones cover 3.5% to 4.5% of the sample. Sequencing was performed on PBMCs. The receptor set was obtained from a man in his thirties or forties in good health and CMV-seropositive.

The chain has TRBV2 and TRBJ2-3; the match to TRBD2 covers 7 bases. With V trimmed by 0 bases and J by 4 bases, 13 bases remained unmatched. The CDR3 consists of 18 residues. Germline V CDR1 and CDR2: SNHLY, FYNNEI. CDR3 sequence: CASSEALPLAGESDTQYF. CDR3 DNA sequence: TGTGCCAGCAGTGAAGCGCTTCCTTTGGCGGGAGAATCAGATACGCAGTATTTT.

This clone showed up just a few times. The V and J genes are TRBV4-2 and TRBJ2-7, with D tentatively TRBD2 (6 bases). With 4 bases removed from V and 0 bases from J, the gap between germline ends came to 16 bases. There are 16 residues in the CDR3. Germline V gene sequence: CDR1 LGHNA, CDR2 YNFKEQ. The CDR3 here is CASSPRLRESSYEQYF. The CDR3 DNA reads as TGTGCCAGCAGCCCCCGGTTGCGGGAAAGCTCCTACGAGCAGTACTTC.